This is a list of T cell receptor beta chains from one sample in a study of T cells of healthy individuals. TCRdb used MiXCR to reprocess the 5' RACE reads, holding one entry per CDR3 protein. The data contain nearly 100,000 distinct CDR3 sequences, roughly 18% of them seen just once; the ten biggest clones take up around 6.4%. These receptors all stem from a human donor in good health. Each CDR3 is given with its conserved first and last residue. The order of the fields is V gene, J gene, clone size, D gene, CDR3 length, CDR3 DNA, CDR3 protein. A D gene is named only where the DNA matches it firmly. Expanded clones are given a class, and other clones once, few, many or no size at all.

TRBV18	TRBJ2-3	once	TRBD1	14	TGTGCCAGCTCACCCGGGACAGGGGTAGATACGCAGTATTTT	CASSPGTGVDTQYF
TRBV12-3/TRBV12-4	TRBJ1-5	many	NA	12	TGTGCCAGCAGTTTAATAAGGCAGCCCCAGCATTTT	CASSLIRQPQHF
TRBV12-3/TRBV12-4	TRBJ1-1	NA	NA	15	TGTGCCAGCAGGTATTCGGGCAGGGAGAACACTGAAGCTTTCTTT	CASRYSGRENTEAFF
TRBV4-3	TRBJ2-6	many	NA	16	TGCGCCAGCAGCCAAGAGCAGGGCTCTGGGGCCAACGTCCTGACTTTC	CASSQEQGSGANVLTF
TRBV7-9	TRBJ2-2	few	TRBD1	14	TGTGCCAGCACTCCGGGACAGGGTCCCGGGGAGCTGTTTTTT	CASTPGQGPGELFF
TRBV24-1	TRBJ2-3	NA	TRBD2	15	TGTGCCACCAGTGAGAGCGGGGGGCTCACAGATACGCAGTATTTT	CATSESGGLTDTQYF
TRBV20-1	TRBJ1-5	many	NA	13	TGCAGTGCTAGAGATCCCACAGATCAGCCCCAGCATTTT	CSARDPTDQPQHF
TRBV2	TRBJ1-5	few	NA	13	TGTGCCAGCAATGAGATTACCAATCAGCCCCAGCATTTT	CASNEITNQPQHF
TRBV5-1	TRBJ2-1	many	NA	16	TGCGCCAGCAGCTTGGCCCTTGGAGGGGTCTACAATGAGCAGTTCTTC	CASSLALGGVYNEQFF
TRBV6-6	TRBJ2-3	NA	TRBD1	16	TGTGCCAGCAGACCCAGGGTCCTGACAGGGACAGATACGCAGTATTTT	CASRPRVLTGTDTQYF
TRBV3-1	TRBJ1-5	NA	NA	14	TGTGCCAGCAGCCAGGGAACGATGGTTCAGCCCCAGCATTTT	CASSQGTMVQPQHF
TRBV9	TRBJ2-7	NA	NA	14	TGTGCCAGCAGCGTAGGGGACTGGTCCTACGAGCAGTACTTC	CASSVGDWSYEQYF
TRBV5-1	TRBJ1-6	few	NA	16	TGCGCCAGCAGCCGGGGGGACGGAGGTATTAATTCACCCCTCCACTTT	CASSRGDGGINSPLHF
TRBV20-1	TRBJ1-4	NA	NA	13	TGCAGTGCAACAACAGGGAATAATGAAAAACTGTTTTTT	CSATTGNNEKLFF
TRBV7-2	TRBJ2-7	many	NA	14	TGTGCCAGCAGCCCCGGGACTTACACATACGAGCAGTACTTC	CASSPGTYTYEQYF
TRBV10-3	TRBJ2-2	few	TRBD1	15	TGTGCCATCAGCACAGGGGAAGGCAAAACCGGGGAGCTGTTTTTT	CAISTGEGKTGELFF
TRBV12-3/TRBV12-4	TRBJ1-4	few	TRBD1	15	TGTGCCAGCAGCAGGGGGACAGGGGTAGGGGAAAAACTGTTTTTT	CASSRGTGVGEKLFF
TRBV4-2	TRBJ2-6	few	NA	15	TGTGCCAGCAGTGGACCCCTCTCTGGGGCCAACGTCCTGACTTTC	CASSGPLSGANVLTF
TRBV4-1	TRBJ2-7	few	TRBD1	17	TGCGCCAGCAGCCTCGGGCCCGCGGCAGGGGGCTTCTACGAGCAGTACTTC	CASSLGPAAGGFYEQYF
TRBV7-2	TRBJ2-7	many	TRBD2	14	TGTGCCAGCAGCTTAACTAGCGGGGTAAACGAGCAGTACTTC	CASSLTSGVNEQYF
TRBV7-2	TRBJ2-3	few	TRBD1	14	TGTGCCAGCAGCATCGACAGGGGGAGAGATACGCAGTATTTT	CASSIDRGRDTQYF
TRBV4-3	TRBJ2-2	many	NA	15	TGCGCCAGCAGCCAAGTTTTCATGAACACCGGGGAGCTGTTTTTT	CASSQVFMNTGELFF
TRBV12-3/TRBV12-4	TRBJ1-5	many	NA	17	TGTGCCAGCAGTCTGACAGCAACCGCAAGTATCAATCAGCCCCAGCATTTT	CASSLTATASINQPQHF
TRBV14	TRBJ2-2	many	NA	16	TGTGCCAGCAGCCAAGTCGGAGGGACGAACACCGGGGAGCTGTTTTTT	CASSQVGGTNTGELFF
TRBV5-6	TRBJ1-1	NA	NA	12	TGTGCCAGCAGCTTGGCGGTTGCTGAAGCTTTCTTT	CASSLAVAEAFF
TRBV4-3	TRBJ2-2	many	NA	15	TGCGCCAGCAGCCAAGGCCAGGGAAGCACCGGGGAGCTGTTTTTT	CASSQGQGSTGELFF
TRBV29-1	TRBJ2-3	NA	NA	14	TGCAGCGTCGCGCGGGCCAGCAGCACAGATACGCAGTATTTT	CSVARASSTDTQYF
TRBV15	TRBJ2-7	NA	NA	12	TGTGCCACCAGCAGAGATCGATACGAGCAGTACTTC	CATSRDRYEQYF
TRBV9	TRBJ2-7	NA	NA	14	TGTGCCAGCAGCGTGGGGGACATCTCCTACGAGCAGTACTTC	CASSVGDISYEQYF
TRBV20-1	TRBJ2-3	many	NA	15	TGCAGTGCTAGACCGCGGACTTTAAGCACAGATACGCAGTATTTT	CSARPRTLSTDTQYF
TRBV5-1	TRBJ2-1	few	TRBD2	16	TGCGCCAGCACCTCCCTACCGGGAGGAGGGTACAATGAGCAGTTCTTC	CASTSLPGGGYNEQFF
TRBV5-4	TRBJ2-7	NA	NA	15	TGTGCCAGCAGCACACAGGGTGCCTCCAGGAACGAGCAGTACTTC	CASSTQGASRNEQYF
TRBV28	TRBJ1-1	many	NA	12	TGTGCCAGCAGGCGGCAGGTTCCCGAAGCTTTCTTT	CASRRQVPEAFF
TRBV5-6	TRBJ2-7	many	NA	11	TGTGCCAGCAGCATACAACACGAGCAGTACTTC	CASSIQHEQYF
TRBV6-2/TRBV6-3	TRBJ2-7	once	NA	12	TGTGCCAGCAGACAAGGGACATCCCGGCAGTACTTC	CASRQGTSRQYF
TRBV5-1	TRBJ2-5	NA	NA	13	TGCGCCAGCAGCTCGGAGATGATGGAGACCCAGTACTTC	CASSSEMMETQYF
TRBV6-6	TRBJ2-2	NA	TRBD2	14	TGTGCCAGCACCTGGACTAGCGGAAGGGGGGAGCTGTTTTTT	CASTWTSGRGELFF
TRBV29-1	TRBJ2-7	NA	TRBD1	13	TGCAGCGTGGAGGAGACAGGGGGCTTCGAGCAGTACTTC	CSVEETGGFEQYF
TRBV11-3	TRBJ1-1	many	TRBD1	13	TGTGCCAGCAGCTTTAACAGGGGAGGGGAGGCTTTCTTT	CASSFNRGGEAFF
TRBV5-1	TRBJ2-5	NA	NA	14	TGCGCCAGCAGCTTGGCCTTTTACCAAGAGACCCAGTACTTC	CASSLAFYQETQYF
TRBV6-2/TRBV6-3	TRBJ1-1	NA	NA	14	TGTGCCAGCCGGGTAGATCTTTCGAACACTGAAGCTTTCTTT	CASRVDLSNTEAFF
TRBV7-3	TRBJ2-1	once	NA	19	TGTGCCAGCAGCTTAATCCCACCCGGGACTCAAGGCTCCTACAATGAGCAGTTCTTC	CASSLIPPGTQGSYNEQFF
TRBV10-3	TRBJ2-5	many	TRBD1	15	TGTGCCATCAGCACAGGGGTTGGGCACCAAGAGACCCAGTACTTC	CAISTGVGHQETQYF
TRBV7-2	TRBJ1-5	many	NA	15	TGTGCCAGCAGCTCGAGGGAGGGTTTCAATCAGCCCCAGCATTTT	CASSSREGFNQPQHF
TRBV6-4	TRBJ1-1	NA	NA	14	TGTGCCAGCAGTGCCAAAAGCGGGGACACTGAAGCTTTCTTT	CASSAKSGDTEAFF
TRBV28	TRBJ1-5	many	NA	16	TGTGCCAGCAGTCCGGAATCGCGGGGTTTGGGTCAGCCCCAGCATTTT	CASSPESRGLGQPQHF
TRBV5-1	TRBJ2-3	few	NA	13	TGCGCCAGCAGCCTCGACCCAGGCGATACGCAGTATTTT	CASSLDPGDTQYF
TRBV9	TRBJ1-6	many	NA	15	TGTGCCAGCAGCGTAGAATCGGGGAAGGGCTCACCCCTCCACTTT	CASSVESGKGSPLHF
TRBV20-1	TRBJ2-7	few	TRBD2	14	TGCAGTGCCAAGAATAGCGGGAGGGCCGGTGAGCAGTACTTC	CSAKNSGRAGEQYF